This T cell receptor beta chain appears in the sequencing data of a study of T cell clonotyping in hematopoietic cell transplantation. A word on this clone: Its antigen is unidentified.

Clones were sequenced by immunoSEQ multiplex PCR, and TCRdb holds only the in-frame ones, with some missing. This sample has approximately 1,500 clones, with approximately 67% found just once. Germline CDR1 is MNHEY and CDR2 is SVGAGI. The CDR3 has 13 amino acids. V was clipped by 6 bases and J by 6 bases; unmatched bases: 5. Blood collection times were about day -28 and days 30, 100, 180 posttransplant. Regarding the study as a whole: Cells were unsorted, so CD4 and CD8 contributions were not separated. Few recipient clonotypes overlapped donors; over 95% were de novo at given depth.

This specimen was peripheral blood mononuclear cells, taken 100 days after allogeneic stem cell transplant. This chain uses TRBV6-5 with TRBJ1-5; the match to TRBD1 covers 7 bases. This TCR was sampled from a female patient between 55 and 75 years old who had an allogeneic stem cell transplant, so the T cells may come from the graft donor. Some clones in this sample may be carry-over from other donors' samples. The CDR3 DNA is TGTGCCAGCAGGGGGACAGAGGTTCAGCCCCAGCATTTT. This codes for CASRGTEVQPQHF.